This entry features one T cell receptor beta chain sequence. The data stem from a study of blood T cell repertoires in COVID-19. The wider study: Spain, Italy and the United States supplied samples that represented acute and convalescent COVID-19. Nucleic acid was either cDNA or gDNA, and it came from T cells, B-cell-depleted T cells, or PBMCs.

Trimming shortened V by 3 bases and J by 7 bases, and 10 bases separated the two germline ends. Germline V CDR1 and CDR2: WSHSY, SAAADI. The CDR3 contains 14 residues. Per the authors' pipeline: Scientists estimated how many nucleated cells there were by amplifying reference gene primers. The assay was immunoSEQ multiplex PCR, and TCRdb's table has in-frame clones only and misses some. The V and J calls and the clone size are those of that table, but D and trimming were determined from the DNA. The table records about 52,000 clones, more than 75% of them present only once. The sequence derives from a woman older than 75 with acute or convalescent COVID-19. V gene TRBV10-2 combines with J gene TRBJ1-6, with D possibly matching TRBD1 (6 bases). Sequencing was done on a sample of peripheral blood. CDR3 nucleotides: TGCGCCAGCAGTGAATGGGGGCAAAATTCACCCCTCCACTTT. It encodes CASSEWGQNSPLHF.